Listed below are T cell receptor beta chains from one sample, sequenced in a study of OX40 agonist ivuxolimab in advanced cancers. Assay used: immunoSEQ multiplex PCR; TCRdb lists only in-frame clones, some missing. The table records about 67,000 clones, around 80% of them present only once. The sequenced sample was CD4+ or CD8+ T cells sorted from blood, obtained in a trial of the OX40 agonist ivuxolimab. The receptor set was obtained from an adult with an advanced solid tumor such as melanoma, head and neck, liver or kidney cancer. The CDR3 runs from the conserved cysteine through the conserved F or W. Each record gives: D gene, clone size, J gene, V gene, CDR3 DNA, CDR3 protein. D genes are given only for firm matches. Where a row states a size, it is once, few, many or the class of an expanded clone; other rows omit it.

>TRBD2|NA|TRBJ2-7|TRBV7-9
TGTGCCAGCAGCTTTAGCGGGAGGGCCGGGTACGAGCAGTACTTC
CASSFSGRAGYEQYF
>TRBD1|NA|TRBJ2-7|TRBV2
TGTGCCAGCAGTGTGGGACAGGGGGACGGGCAGTACTTC
CASSVGQGDGQYF
>TRBD1|few|TRBJ2-5|TRBV27
TGTGCCAGCAGTGGGGGGACAGGGTTCGGAGAGACCCAGTACTTC
CASSGGTGFGETQYF
>NA|NA|TRBJ2-2|TRBV9
TGTGCCAGCAGCGGGTTGGGGGAGGCGAGCGGGGAGCTGTTTTTT
CASSGLGEASGELFF
>NA|once|TRBJ2-2|TRBV18
TGTGCCAGCTCACCGCAACAGGGCCCCGGGGAGCTGTTTTTT
CASSPQQGPGELFF
>TRBD1|NA|TRBJ1-3|TRBV5-1
TGCGCCAGCAGCCTAGCGGGACAGGGGAACACCATATATTTT
CASSLAGQGNTIYF
>TRBD1|NA|TRBJ2-2|TRBV6-1
TGTGCCAGCAGCGAACAGGGGGCTTGGGAGCTGTTTTTT
CASSEQGAWELFF
>TRBD2|NA|TRBJ2-2|TRBV6-1
TGTGCCAGCAGTGATCAACCGGGACTAGCGGGCACCGGGGAGCTGTTTTTT
CASSDQPGLAGTGELFF
>NA|NA|TRBJ2-2|TRBV18
TGTGCCAGCTCTACAACGGTCACCGGGGAGCTGTTTTTT
CASSTTVTGELFF
>TRBD2|NA|TRBJ2-2|TRBV5-1
TGCGCCAGCAGCTTGTTGGCGGGGGCGAACACCGGGGAGCTGTTTTTT
CASSLLAGANTGELFF
>TRBD1|few|TRBJ1-1|TRBV6-6
TGTGCCAGCGGGACAGGGGAGACTGAAGCTTTCTTT
CASGTGETEAFF
>NA|NA|TRBJ2-6|TRBV6-1
TGTGCCAGCAGTCAAGATTTGGTTGTAGCGGGGGCCAACGTCCTGACTTTC
CASSQDLVVAGANVLTF
>NA|NA|TRBJ1-1|TRBV5-1
TGCGCCAGCAGAGCAGGATGGACGAACACTGAAGCTTTCTTT
CASRAGWTNTEAFF
>TRBD2|NA|TRBJ2-3|TRBV29-1
TGCAGCGTTGAGTCTAGCGGGAGGGGCGATACGCAGTATTTT
CSVESSGRGDTQYF
>TRBD2|NA|TRBJ2-2|TRBV9
TGTGCCAGCAGCGTAGATAGATCGGGACTAGCGGGGGAGTCCTACACCGGGGAGCTGTTTTTT
CASSVDRSGLAGESYTGELFF
>TRBD2|NA|TRBJ2-5|TRBV10-3
TGTGCCATCAGTGGCCGTAGGACTAGCGACCAAGAGACCCAGTACTTC
CAISGRRTSDQETQYF
>TRBD1|NA|TRBJ2-3|TRBV5-6
TGTGCCAGCAGCTTGAAACAGGGGCACCCAGATACGCAGTATTTT
CASSLKQGHPDTQYF
>NA|NA|TRBJ2-7|TRBV30
TGTGCCTGGAGTGCGGACAGATCCTACGAGCAGTACTTC
CAWSADRSYEQYF
>NA|NA|TRBJ1-3|TRBV5-1
TGCGCCAGCAGCAATGCCCAGGGCTCTGGAAACACCATATATTTT
CASSNAQGSGNTIYF
>NA|NA|TRBJ1-1|TRBV7-2
TGTGCCAGCAGCTTAGCGACAGCTGAAGCTTTCTTT
CASSLATAEAFF
>TRBD1|few|TRBJ1-2|TRBV14
TGTGCCAGCAGCCAGCTCGGGACAGGAGAGAGATATGGCTACACCTTC
CASSQLGTGERYGYTF
>TRBD1|NA|TRBJ1-1|TRBV5-5
TGTGCCAGCAGCTTTGGGGACAGGGAGAACACTGAAGCTTTCTTT
CASSFGDRENTEAFF
>NA|NA|TRBJ1-1|TRBV6-5
TGTGCCAGCAGTTTGAACCTGGGAACCACTGAAGCTTTCTTT
CASSLNLGTTEAFF
>TRBD1|NA|TRBJ2-3|TRBV2
TGTGCCAGCAGTGTCACCGGGACAGGGATCACAGATACGCAGTATTTT
CASSVTGTGITDTQYF
>TRBD2|few|TRBJ2-7|TRBV28
TGTGCCAGCAGTTTATTCCGACTAGCGGGATACTTGACACGCTCCTACGAGCAGTACTTC
CASSLFRLAGYLTRSYEQYF
>NA|NA|TRBJ2-1|TRBV28
TGTGCCAGCAGCCCTCGGGGAGGCTCCTACAATGAGCAGTTCTTC
CASSPRGGSYNEQFF
>TRBD2|NA|TRBJ2-5|TRBV29-1
TGCAGCGTTGAGTCTAGCGGTCTTCAAGAGACCCAGTACTTC
CSVESSGLQETQYF
>TRBD2|NA|TRBJ2-5|TRBV4-1
TGCGCCAGCAGCCTAGCGGGAGATGAGACCCAGTACTTC
CASSLAGDETQYF
>NA|NA|TRBJ2-6|TRBV6-6
TGTGCCAGCGGGGGCTCTGGGGCCAACGTCCTGACTTTC
CASGGSGANVLTF
>NA|NA|TRBJ2-7|TRBV5-6
TGTGCCAGCAGCTTTTTAGCGGAGAGCTCCTACGAGCAGTACTTC
CASSFLAESSYEQYF
>NA|NA|TRBJ2-7|TRBV5-4
TGTGCCAGCAGCTTGAGGGATTCCCACGAGCAGTACTTC
CASSLRDSHEQYF
>NA|NA|TRBJ2-3|TRBV7-9
TGTGCCAGCAGCTTACGAGGCGGCGGAGAGAGGGATACGCAGTATTTT
CASSLRGGGERDTQYF
>TRBD2|NA|TRBJ2-5|TRBV5-4
TGTGCCAGCAGCTTGGCAGCGGGGGTTCAAGAGACCCAGTACTTC
CASSLAAGVQETQYF
>TRBD1|medium-sized|TRBJ2-7|TRBV7-2
TGTGCCAGCAGCTTAGCGGGACAGCTCTACGAGCAGTACTTC
CASSLAGQLYEQYF
>NA|NA|TRBJ1-5|TRBV7-2
TGTGCCAGCAGCTTAGCGAGGGACCCCAATCAGCCCCAGCATTTT
CASSLARDPNQPQHF
>NA|NA|TRBJ1-1|TRBV27
TGTGCCAGCAGTTTTCAATCCCTGGGGTTGGGCACTGAAGCTTTCTTT
CASSFQSLGLGTEAFF
>TRBD2|few|TRBJ2-1|TRBV7-6
TGTGCCAGCAGCTACCGCGGGAGGGGTTACAATGAGCAGTTCTTC
CASSYRGRGYNEQFF
>TRBD2|NA|TRBJ2-3|TRBV5-4
TGTGCCAGCAGCAACCCGACTAGCGGGAGGTTCAATACGCAGTATTTT
CASSNPTSGRFNTQYF
>NA|once|TRBJ2-1|TRBV7-2
TGTGCCAGCAGCTTAGGGGCCGGGACCCCGAAGGCGAATGAGCAGTTCTTC
CASSLGAGTPKANEQFF
>TRBD2|NA|TRBJ2-5|TRBV5-4
TGTGCCAGCAGCTCAATGGGGACTAGCTTAACTTCGGGGGAGACCCAGTACTTC
CASSSMGTSLTSGETQYF